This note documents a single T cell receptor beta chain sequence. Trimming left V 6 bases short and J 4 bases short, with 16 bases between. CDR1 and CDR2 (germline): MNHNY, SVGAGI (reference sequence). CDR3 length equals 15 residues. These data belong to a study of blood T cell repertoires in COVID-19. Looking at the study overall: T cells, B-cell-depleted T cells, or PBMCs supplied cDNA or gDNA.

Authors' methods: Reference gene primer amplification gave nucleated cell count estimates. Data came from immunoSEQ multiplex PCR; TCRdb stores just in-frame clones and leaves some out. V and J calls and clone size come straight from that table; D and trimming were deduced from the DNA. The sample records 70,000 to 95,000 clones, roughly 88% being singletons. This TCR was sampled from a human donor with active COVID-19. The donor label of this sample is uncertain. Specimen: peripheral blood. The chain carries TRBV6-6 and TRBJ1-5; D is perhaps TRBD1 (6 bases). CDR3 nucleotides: TGTGCCAGCAGGAGACACAGGGAAGGGAATCAGCCCCAGCATTTT. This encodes CASRRHREGNQPQHF.